This T cell receptor (beta chain) was obtained from a study of human T cells and chemical hapten exposure. Across the whole study: Upper inner arm skin measuring roughly 2 cm by roughly 2 cm received 2% DPC for sensitization.

Stated time point: patch test 1, 2 weeks after DPC sensitization. The treatment here: therapeutic diphenylcyclopropenone sensitization with weekly scalp DPC. For this clonotype: Its target is unknown.

Study-wide points: Expanded TCRs produced significantly more large CDR3 similarity clusters than controls did.

TCRdb re-called the RACE reads through MiXCR, storing one row per CDR3 protein. The sample has roughly 100,000 distinct CDR3 sequences, approximately 10% seen once. This clonotype was sampled from a woman in her forties with alopecia areata. Some clones in this sample may be carry-over from other donors' samples. The sample in question was whole blood, obtained in connection with sensitization to the hapten diphenylcyclopropenone (DPC).

The CDR3 protein is CASSPLSRAVNYGYTF. For the CDR3, the DNA is TGCGCCAGCAGCCCTCTCAGCAGGGCCGTAAACTATGGCTACACCTTC. The chain couples TRBV4-1 to TRBJ1-2; D might be TRBD1 (5 bases). The CDR3 has 16 residues. Trimming removed 4 bases from V and 2 bases from J, with 17 bases in between. Germline V gives CDR1 MGHRA, CDR2 YSYEKL.